The 15 T cell receptor beta chains below come from one sample, sequenced in a study of shared clonotypes between healthy human individuals. Clones were read by immunoSEQ multiplex PCR, and TCRdb kept only the in-frame ones, dropping some. Altogether 1,400,000 or so clones are present, 98% to 99% being singletons, with the ten largest covering roughly 0.36%. The sample was naive CD4+ T cells sorted from blood. Stated subset: CD45RA+ positively selected. The receptors were sampled from a man in his thirties or forties in good health.

Turning to this clone: This specimen includes other DNA sequences encoding the same CDR3. The J gene is TRBJ2-7, the V gene TRBV2; 9 nucleotides align to TRBD1. Trimming cost V 6 bases and J 1 base; bases outside gene matches: 4. The CDR3 runs to 14 residues. CDR1 is SNHLY, CDR2 FYNNEI, per germline. CDR3: CASRRQGVSYEQYF. The CDR3 bases are TGTGCCAGCAGAAGACAGGGGGTTTCCTACGAGCAGTACTTC.

The genes are TRBV15 and TRBJ2-3; 16 bases are a match to TRBD2. The CDR3 runs 17 residues. Trimming took 3 bases from V and 0 from J; bases not matched to a gene: 0. Per germline, CDR1 LNHNV and CDR2 YYDKDF (reference sequence). The CDR3 DNA follows: TGTGCCACCAGCAGGGGACTAGCGGGAGGGAGCACAGATACGCAGTATTTT. Amino acid sequence: CATSRGLAGGSTDTQYF.

The chain carries TRBV5-1 and TRBJ2-3; TRBD2 matches 14 bases. Germline CDR1 and CDR2: SGHRS and YFSETQ. This CDR3 region has 17 residues. V lost 4 bases, J lost 4 bases, and 8 bases stayed unmatched. The CDR3 DNA reads as TGCGCCAGCAGCCCGCTTGGGACTAGCGGGAGTTCAGATACGCAGTATTTT. It specifies CASSPLGTSGSSDTQYF.

V and J are TRBV5-1 and TRBJ2-7, with D perhaps matching TRBD1 or TRBD2 (5 bases each). The V end lost 4 bases, the J end lost 0 bases, and 11 bases lay between the germline ends. CDR3 length equals 14 residues. The germline V gene encodes CDR1 SGHRS and CDR2 YFSETQ. CDR3 coding DNA: TGCGCCAGCAGCGGGGACCCAAGCTCCTACGAGCAGTACTTC. It specifies CASSGDPSSYEQYF.

The chain links TRBV20-1 to TRBJ2-3; D not certain. V lost 8 bases and J 4 bases, leaving 4 bases between the germline ends. Germline V gene data show CDR1 as DFQATT and CDR2 as SNEGSKA (reference sequence). The CDR3 sequence is 9 residues long. CDR3 nucleotides: TGCAGTCCAGCAGATACGCAGTATTTT. Its translation is CSPADTQYF.

The V and J genes are TRBV5-4 and TRBJ2-4; 7 nucleotides agree with TRBD2. The CDR3 extends over 15 amino acids. Germline V gene lookup returns CDR1 SGHNT and CDR2 YYREEE (reference sequence). With 4 bases clipped from V and 1 base from J, the junction kept 5 bases outside the gene matches. In DNA, the CDR3 is TGTGCCAGCAGCCCGGAACTAGCGGCCAAAAACATTCAGTACTTC. As protein: CASSPELAAKNIQYF.

The sample holds one count of this clone. This sequence joins TRBV6-1 and TRBJ2-7; D call uncertain. The CDR3 covers 11 residues. In germline, CDR1 is MNHNS, CDR2 SASEGT. With 1 base removed from V and 3 bases from J, the gap between germline ends came to 1 base. DNA for the CDR3: TGTGCCAGCAGTGAAGACTACGAGCAGTACTTC. This encodes CASSEDYEQYF.

On this clone: Other DNA variants within this sample encode the same CDR3. This rearrangement joins TRBV30 to TRBJ1-5; D unresolved. The CDR3 runs to 13 residues. Trimming took 2 bases from V and 5 from J, leaving 10 bases between them. Per germline, CDR1 GTSNPN and CDR2 SVGIG (reference sequence). CDR3 in amino acids: CAWSLGRDQPQHF. The CDR3 DNA follows: TGTGCCTGGAGTCTGGGGAGGGATCAGCCCCAGCATTTT.

The chain has TRBV5-1 and TRBJ1-3; weak D call: TRBD1 (5 bases). V dropped 4 bases and J dropped 4 bases, with 12 bases sitting between them. The CDR3 is made up of 14 amino acids. Germline CDR1 reads SGHRS; CDR2 reads YFSETQ. CDR3 in amino acids: CASSATTEGNTIYF. In nucleotides, the CDR3 is TGCGCCAGCAGCGCGACGACAGAAGGAAACACCATATATTTT.

The chain's CDR3 is CASSSGGWGDTGELFF. CDR3 DNA: TGTGCCAGCTCGTCAGGGGGCTGGGGCGACACCGGGGAGCTGTTTTTT. V usage is TRBV18 and J usage is TRBJ2-2, with 8 bases that match TRBD1. V lost 6 bases to trimming and J lost 3 bases; unmatched junction nucleotides: 9. The CDR3 length is 16 residues. Per germline, CDR1 KGHSH and CDR2 LQKENI.

This clone occurred once. Additional DNA sequences in this sample encode the identical CDR3. This chain uses TRBV28 with TRBJ2-2; the match to TRBD2 covers 9 bases. With 6 bases clipped from V and 0 bases from J, the junction kept 2 bases outside the gene matches. Germline V gene sequence: CDR1 MDHEN, CDR2 SYDVKM. This CDR3 region has 15 residues. The CDR3, as DNA: TGTGCCAGCAGCCTAGCGGGAACGAACACCGGGGAGCTGTTTTTT. This codes for CASSLAGTNTGELFF.

The V gene is TRBV21-1, the J gene TRBJ2-7; TRBD2, as called in the table, went unchecked against the DNA. TRBV21-1 is a listed pseudogene. The CDR3 covers 17 residues. The CDR3 nucleotides are TGTGCCAGCAGCAAATTAGTCCGGAGCGGGAGTTACTACGAGCAGTACTTC. Amino acids: CASSKLVRSGSYYEQYF.

The chain employs TRBV27 and TRBJ2-7; 7 nucleotides agree with TRBD1. CDR3 length equals 14 residues. Germline lookup yields CDR1 MNHEY and CDR2 SMNVEV (reference sequence). Trimming at V came to 6 bases and at J to 0 bases, leaving 5 bases not matched to a gene. The CDR3 DNA follows: TGTGCCAGCAGGGCGGACAGGTACTCCTACGAGCAGTACTTC. This codes for CASRADRYSYEQYF.

The chain recombines TRBV10-3 with TRBJ2-5, with D possibly TRBD1 on 6 matching bases. The ends were cut back, 0 bases at V and 7 bases at J, with 15 bases in the middle. Germline CDR1 ENHRY, CDR2 SYGVKD. This CDR3 spans 15 amino acids. The CDR3 sequence is CAISESIGGQGTQYF. The CDR3 DNA reads TGTGCCATCAGTGAGTCAATAGGGGGTCAGGGGACCCAGTACTTC.

The chain carries TRBV2 and TRBJ1-5; D remains unclear. The CDR3 has 12 amino acids. Germline V gene sequence: CDR1 SNHLY, CDR2 FYNNEI. Trimming removed 7 bases from V and 4 bases from J, with 8 bases in between. CDR3 protein: CASKWDNQPQHF. For the CDR3, the DNA is TGTGCCAGCAAATGGGATAATCAGCCCCAGCATTTT.